This passage covers 19 T cell receptor beta chains from one sample sequenced in a study of PD-L1 blockade in urothelial cancer. Here immunoSEQ multiplex PCR was the method, and the copy in TCRdb shows in-frame clones only, minus some. The profile shows about 130,000 clones, 65% to 85% of them singletons. Time point denoted: pretreatment peripheral blood. The specimen was PBMCs, collected around atezolizumab (anti-PD-L1) treatment. The receptors were sampled from a man in his forties or fifties with urothelial cancer.

This chain uses TRBV28 with TRBJ1-2, with unresolved D. This CDR3 spans 17 amino acids. V lost 3 bases and J 0 bases, leaving 17 bases between the germline ends. Looked up from germline, CDR1 is MDHEN and CDR2 is SYDVKM. CDR3 residues: CASSFLAPGRANYGYTF. The CDR3 DNA follows: TGTGCCAGCAGTTTTTTGGCCCCCGGGAGAGCTAACTATGGCTACACCTTC.

The V gene is TRBV9, the J gene TRBJ2-7; TRBD2 matches 9 bases. The germline gives CDR1 SGDLS, CDR2 YYNGEE. This CDR3 region has 15 residues. The V gene end was trimmed by 0 bases and the J gene end by 3 bases; junction bases not matched to a gene: 4. The chain's CDR3 is CASSVGASGVYEQYF. DNA of the CDR3: TGTGCCAGCAGCGTAGGGGCTAGCGGGGTCTACGAGCAGTACTTC.

The chain employs TRBV21-1 and TRBJ1-1. TRBV21-1 is given as a pseudogene. This CDR3 is built from 15 residues. The CDR3 DNA sequence: TGTGCCAGCAGCAAAATGAAGCTTATGAACACTGAAGCTTTCTTT. Amino acids: CASSKMKLMNTEAFF.

V is TRBV6-6 and J is TRBJ1-2, with a possible D match to TRBD1 (6 bases). CDR3 length equals 13 residues. The germline gives CDR1 MNHNY, CDR2 SVGAGI (reference sequence). V dropped 6 bases and J dropped 4 bases, with 12 bases sitting between them. CDR3 DNA sequence: TGTGCCAGCAGAGAAAGGGGGTCCTATGGCTACACCTTC. Translating gives CASRERGSYGYTF.

This rearrangement joins TRBV15 to TRBJ2-2; 8 bases map to TRBD2. The germline V gene encodes CDR1 LNHNV and CDR2 YYDKDF (reference sequence). This CDR3 has 17 amino acids. V lost 0 bases and J lost 6; bases outside the gene matches: 9. The CDR3 region is CATSRDNSGSRAGELFF. The CDR3 nucleotides are TGTGCCACCAGCAGAGATAACAGCGGGAGTAGAGCCGGGGAGCTGTTTTTT.

A few counts support this clone. The CDR3 sequence: CASSLGGLADNEQFF. The CDR3 DNA is TGCGCCAGCAGCTTGGGCGGGCTAGCGGACAATGAGCAGTTCTTC. This chain links TRBV5-1 with TRBJ2-1; TRBD2 matches 7 bases. Per the germline V gene, CDR1 is SGHRS and CDR2 is YFSETQ. Losses at the gene ends were 0 bases for V and 5 bases for J; bases not matched to a gene: 5. The CDR3 extends over 15 amino acids. Combining the CDR3 with reference TRBV5-1 and TRBJ2-1 gives the whole variable domain KAGVTQTPRYLIKTRGQQVTLSCSPISGHRSVSWYQQTPGQGLQFLFEYFSETQRNKGNFPGRFSGRQFSNSRSEMNVSTLELGDSALYLCASSLGGLADNEQFFGPGTRLTVL.

The J gene is TRBJ1-1, the V gene TRBV30; 7 bases are shared with TRBD1. The CDR3 has 15 residues. The germline V gene has CDR1 GTSNPN and CDR2 SVGIG (reference sequence). The ends lost 2 bases at V and 1 base at J; junction bases unmatched: 7. CDR3 coding DNA: TGTGCCTGGAGTTTTTACAGGGGAGGGAACACTGAAGCTTTCTTT. Its protein is CAWSFYRGGNTEAFF. Supplemented by reference TRBV30 and TRBJ1-1, the full variable domain reads SQTIHQWPATLVQPVGSPLSLECTVEGTSNPNLYWYRQAAGRGLQLLFYSVGIGQISSEVPQNLSASRPQDRQFILSSKKLLLSDSGFYLCAWSFYRGGNTEAFFGQGTRLTVV.

The chain links TRBV6-1 to TRBJ1-1; no definite D call. The CDR3 extends over 14 amino acids. The germline V gene has CDR1 MNHNS and CDR2 SASEGT. Trimming removed 2 bases from V and 4 bases from J, with 11 bases in between. The CDR3 loop reads CASSEPGGSTEAFF. Here the CDR3 DNA reads TGTGCCAGCAGTGAACCGGGTGGGAGCACTGAAGCTTTCTTT.

The gene calls are TRBV7-9 and TRBJ2-3; 10 nucleotides align to TRBD2. V lost 3 bases, J lost 4 bases, and 1 base stayed unmatched. The CDR3 extends over 14 amino acids. The germline CDR1 and CDR2 sequences are SEHNR and FQNEAQ (reference sequence). Here the CDR3 reads CASSLLAGADTQYF. Written as DNA, the CDR3 is TGTGCCAGCAGCTTGCTAGCGGGAGCAGATACGCAGTATTTT.

This clone came up a few times. V gene TRBV4-1 combines with J gene TRBJ1-1, with D perhaps matching TRBD1 (6 bases). V was cut by 4 bases and J by 1 base, with 10 bases left in between. The CDR3 is 14 residues long. Per the germline V gene, CDR1 is MGHRA and CDR2 is YSYEKL. The CDR3 loop reads CASSPATGNTEAFF. The CDR3 nucleotides read TGCGCCAGCAGCCCAGCGACAGGGAACACTGAAGCTTTCTTT.

This clone was picked up a small number of times. V is TRBV10-3 and J is TRBJ1-1; 8 positions match TRBD1. This CDR3 is 12 amino acids long. The J segment lost 11 bases and the V segment lost 4 bases, leaving 6 bases of the junction unmatched. Germline CDR1 is ENHRY and CDR2 is SYGVKD. The CDR3 nucleotides read TGTGCCATCAGTGGGACAGGGCAAGAGGCTTTCTTT. Translated: CAISGTGQEAFF.

CDR3 residues: CASSLVTSGNYEQFF. The CDR3 nucleotides are TGCGCCAGCAGCTTGGTGACTAGCGGGAACTATGAGCAGTTCTTC. The rearrangement links TRBV5-1 to TRBJ2-1, with 11 bases identical to TRBD2. Losses at the gene ends were 0 bases for V and 8 bases for J; bases not matched to a gene: 4. This CDR3 is built from 15 residues. CDR1 and CDR2 (germline): SGHRS, YFSETQ.

This chain connects TRBV5-1 to TRBJ2-3; D ambiguous. Looked up from germline, CDR1 is SGHRS and CDR2 is YFSETQ. The CDR3 is 13 residues long. The ends were cut back, 3 bases at V and 0 bases at J, with 5 bases in the middle. Here the CDR3 reads CASSYTSTDTQYF. The CDR3, as DNA: TGCGCCAGCAGCTATACTAGCACAGATACGCAGTATTTT.

The genes are TRBV7-2 and TRBJ1-5, with D maybe TRBD1 (5 bases). Germline V CDR1 and CDR2: SGHTA, FQGNSA. The CDR3 totals 13 residues. The V gene lost 2 bases and the J gene lost 5 bases, with 7 bases spanning the gap. The CDR3 spells CASSLLQDQPQHF. CDR3 nucleotide sequence: TGTGCCAGCAGCTTATTACAGGATCAGCCCCAGCATTTT.

The V gene is TRBV15, the J gene TRBJ1-2, with D hard to call. Germline-derived CDR1 and CDR2 are LNHNV and YYDKDF (reference sequence). V lost 1 base and J 3 bases, leaving 6 bases between the germline ends. The CDR3 length is 13 residues. In DNA, the CDR3 is TGTGCCACCAGCAGAGCCGGTGACTATGGCTACACCTTC. Translated, it gives CATSRAGDYGYTF.

V usage is TRBV23-1 and J usage is TRBJ2-3; weak D call: TRBD2 (5 bases). TRBV23-1 is placed among ORFs of uncertain function. V lost 3 bases, J lost 2 bases, and 12 bases lay in between. The CDR3 spans 15 residues. CDR3 DNA: TGCGCCAGCAGTCACTCTAGCTGGGACACAGATACGCAGTATTTT. Amino acids: CASSHSSWDTDTQYF.

The chain has TRBV7-6 and TRBJ2-1, with 8 bases fitting TRBD1. This CDR3 spans 15 amino acids. CDR1 is SGHVS, CDR2 FNYEAQ, per germline. With 0 bases clipped from V and 10 bases from J, the junction kept 8 bases outside the gene matches. CDR3 residues: CASSLAAGGASEQFF. The CDR3 DNA follows: TGTGCCAGCAGCTTAGCCGCAGGGGGCGCATCCGAGCAGTTCTTC.

This clone was seen a single time. The rearrangement uses TRBV9 and TRBJ2-1; TRBD2 matches at 14 bases. The V gene end was trimmed by 3 bases and the J gene end by 9 bases; junction bases not matched to a gene: 8. Germline-derived CDR1 and CDR2 are SGDLS and YYNGEE. The length of the CDR3 is 16 residues. CDR3 nucleotide sequence: TGTGCCAGCAGCGCCGGGACTAGCGGGAGTCGGGTTGAGCAGTTCTTC. This gives the protein CASSAGTSGSRVEQFF.

The V call is TRBV21-1, the J call TRBJ2-7; the D segment call TRBD1 is taken from the table without a DNA check. TRBV21-1 is a listed pseudogene. The CDR3 contains 11 residues. The CDR3 DNA reads as TGTGCCAGCAGCAACACCTACGAGCAGTACTTC. Its protein is CASSNTYEQYF.